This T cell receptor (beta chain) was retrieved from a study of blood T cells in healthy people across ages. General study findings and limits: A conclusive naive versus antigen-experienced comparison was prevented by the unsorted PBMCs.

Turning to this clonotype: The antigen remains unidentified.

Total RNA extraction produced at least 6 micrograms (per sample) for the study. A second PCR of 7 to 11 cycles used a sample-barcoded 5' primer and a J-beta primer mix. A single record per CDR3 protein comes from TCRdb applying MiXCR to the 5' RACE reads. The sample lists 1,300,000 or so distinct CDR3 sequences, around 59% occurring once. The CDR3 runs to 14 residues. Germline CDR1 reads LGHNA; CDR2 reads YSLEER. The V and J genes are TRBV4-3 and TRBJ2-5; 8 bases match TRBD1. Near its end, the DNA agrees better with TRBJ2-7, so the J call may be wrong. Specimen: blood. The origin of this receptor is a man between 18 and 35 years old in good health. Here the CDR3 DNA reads TGCGCCAGCAGCCCGGGATACAGGGGGTCCGAGCAGTACTTC. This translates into CASSPGYRGSEQYF.